This T cell receptor beta chain comes out of a study of T cells in Graves' hyperthyroidism and ophthalmopathy. RNA transcripts provided the source from which TCR beta CDR3 regions were amplified. The TCR CDR3 first-round RT-PCR relied on the HTBI primer set. One entry per CDR3 protein results from TCRdb running MiXCR on the multiplex PCR reads. The data hold hundreds of thousands of distinct CDR3 sequences, with about a sixth observed a single time. Findings of the study overall: Separating ophthalmopathy from stable hyperthyroidism was achieved by a 13 V-J model. Most clonotypes expanded in thyroid above 0.001 were likewise present in blood.

The CDR3 is 15 residues long. J was trimmed by 8 bases and V by 2 bases; bases with no gene match: 4. The table lists this clonotype with many counts. What it recognizes is unknown. Among the patients, aged 18 to 65, hyperthyroidism was newly diagnosed and had lasted under 2 months. PBMCs were collected from a roughly 10 ml volume of fresh peripheral blood. Sequenced input: blood. The chain recombines TRBV12-3 or TRBV12-4 with TRBJ2-1, with 12 nucleotides matching TRBD2. This sequence originates from a young woman with Graves' hyperthyroidism. Here the CDR3 reads CASSLLAGGPDEQFF. The CDR3 coding sequence is TGTGCCAGCAGTTTACTAGCGGGGGGGCCTGATGAGCAGTTCTTC.